These 10 T cell receptor beta chains came from one sample sequenced in a study of blood T cell repertoires in COVID-19 (dated by TCRdb to 2020 to 2022). The library was built by means of the immunoSEQ multiplex PCR assay. TCRdb obtained this table from immuneACCESS and retained in-frame rearrangements with V and J assigned. These tables miss some clones; where compared with another copy, unresolved V genes account for less than half of the shortfall, and the remainder is unexplained. The sample yields under 300,000 clones; around 84% were counted once. Roughly 1.4% of the sample belongs to the ten largest clones. Sample: peripheral blood. The origin of the receptors is a woman aged 40 to 49 who had recovered from COVID-19.

The chain carries TRBV25-1 and TRBJ1-2; 7 bases align to TRBD1. Germline V lookup: CDR1 MGHDK, CDR2 SYGVNS. Trimming took 4 bases from V and 7 from J; bases not matched to a gene: 12. There are 15 residues in the CDR3. The CDR3 DNA follows: TGTGCCAGCAGTGTCGAGAAGGGGGCGGGGCCTGGCTACACCTTC. Protein: CASSVEKGAGPGYTF.

The chain carries TRBV5-1 and TRBJ2-7; possibly TRBD2 for D (8 bases). The CDR3 is made up of 15 amino acids. The germline V gene has CDR1 SGHRS and CDR2 YFSETQ. Trimming cost V 4 bases and J 6 bases, with 20 bases left between them. The chain's CDR3 is CASSPGGGDRVEQYF. The CDR3 DNA follows: TGCGCCAGCAGCCCCGGGGGGGGTGACAGGGTCGAGCAGTACTTC. Together with reference TRBV5-1 and TRBJ2-7, the CDR3 gives the full variable domain: KAGVTQTPRYLIKTRGQQVTLSCSPISGHRSVSWYQQTPGQGLQFLFEYFSETQRNKGNFPGRFSGRQFSNSRSEMNVSTLELGDSALYLCASSPGGGDRVEQYFGPGTRLTVT.

CDR3 sequence reads: CASSTLPPATQGDNEQFF. CDR3 sequence (DNA): TGCGCCAGCAGCACCCTCCCACCGGCTACCCAAGGGGACAATGAGCAGTTCTTC. The chain couples TRBV5-1 to TRBJ2-1; possibly TRBD1 for D (5 bases). The V and J ends lost 4 bases and 5 bases respectively, with 25 bases between them. The CDR3 totals 18 residues. CDR1 is SGHRS, CDR2 YFSETQ, per germline.

This chain joins TRBV23-1 and TRBJ1-5; D not resolved. TRBV23-1 qualifies as an ORF whose function is uncertain. Trimming removed 7 bases from V and 2 bases from J, with 15 bases in between. This CDR3 is 15 amino acids long. The chain's CDR3 is CASTITRNGNQPQHF. The CDR3 DNA reads as TGCGCCAGCACCATCACCAGGAATGGCAATCAGCCCCAGCATTTT.

V is TRBV19 and J is TRBJ1-1; the D gene is possibly TRBD1 (5 bases). Trimming took off 3 bases at V and 4 bases at J, with 18 bases between the two ends. The CDR3 has 16 amino acids. Looked up from germline, CDR1 is LNHDA and CDR2 is SQIVND (reference sequence). CDR3 DNA: TGTGCCAGTAGTATGGGGAGGGGAGGGGAGCGCACTGAAGCTTTCTTT. It encodes CASSMGRGGERTEAFF.

The chain has TRBV30 and TRBJ1-1; TRBD1 agrees at 11 bases. This CDR3 is built from 16 residues. Germline CDR1 GTSNPN, CDR2 SVGIG (reference sequence). Trimming removed 0 bases from V and 5 bases from J; junction bases left unmatched: 8. CDR3 amino acids: CAWSVHMGQGGTEAFF. For the CDR3, the DNA is TGTGCCTGGAGTGTTCATATGGGACAGGGGGGGACTGAAGCTTTCTTT.

The V call is TRBV23-1, the J call TRBJ2-7, with 7 bases aligning to TRBD1. TRBV23-1 is identified as an open reading frame with a role that is uncertain. The CDR3 has 14 amino acids. V shed 2 bases, J shed 7 bases, and the junction held 8 bases outside the gene matches. The CDR3 sequence is CASSQPGTAGEQYF. The CDR3 nucleotides are TGCGCCAGCAGTCAACCGGGGACAGCAGGAGAGCAGTACTTC.

CDR3 DNA sequence: TGCGCCAGCAGCCCCCAGGGACAGGGGGCGTCCGGGGAGCTGTTTTTT. It specifies CASSPQGQGASGELFF. The chain has TRBV5-1 and TRBJ2-2; 12 nucleotides agree with TRBD1. V was pared by 4 bases and J by 6 bases, with 7 bases of the junction left unmatched. The V gene's germline CDR1 is SGHRS and CDR2 YFSETQ. The CDR3 sequence is 16 residues long.

This clone was seen just once. V usage is TRBV5-6 and J usage is TRBJ1-6, with TRBD1 as a possible D gene (6 bases). The germline CDR1 and CDR2 sequences are SGHDT and YYEEEE. Trimming removed 0 bases from V and 7 bases from J, with 11 bases in between. The CDR3 runs 15 residues. CDR3 protein: CASSLGRGWNSPLHF. The DNA of the CDR3 is TGTGCCAGCAGCTTGGGCAGGGGCTGGAATTCACCCCTCCACTTT.

The chain recombines TRBV12-3 or TRBV12-4 with TRBJ1-5; D unresolved. V lost 3 bases and J 13 bases, leaving 10 bases between the germline ends. This CDR3 has 11 amino acids. This CDR3 reads CASSFSDTQHF. In nucleotides, the CDR3 is TGTGCCAGCAGTTTCAGCGATACACAGCATTTT.